These T cell receptor beta chains were read from a single sample in a study of blood T cell repertoires in COVID-19. TCRdb keeps only in-frame clones here, not all; method: immunoSEQ multiplex PCR. The sample consists of some 520,000 clones, 85% to 90% of them appearing once. Sequencing input: peripheral blood. These receptor sequences come from a man aged 18-30 years with COVID-19, enrolled during active disease. The CDR3 runs from the conserved cysteine through the conserved F or W. Fields, in order: J gene, CDR3 length, V gene, D gene, CDR3 protein. D genes are given only for firm matches.

>TRBJ2-2|13|TRBV19|.
CATEDMRIGELFF
>TRBJ1-1|15|TRBV5-5|.
CASSPEHGVTTEAFF
>TRBJ1-4|12|TRBV2|.
CASRRGSEKLFF
>TRBJ2-2|15|TRBV6-1|.
CASSEAIGGGGELFF
>TRBJ1-5|13|TRBV27|.
CASSWTVRQPQHF
>TRBJ1-2|17|TRBV12-5|TRBD1
CASGPDFGTGGQDGYTF
>TRBJ1-1|16|TRBV5-4|TRBD1
CASSTRTGGSSTEAFF
>TRBJ2-7|17|TRBV5-1|TRBD2
CASSGRTSGGAAYEQYF
>TRBJ1-1|12|TRBV19|.
CASTQGSTEAFF
>TRBJ2-1|15|TRBV7-9|.
CASSLGGKFYDEQFF
>TRBJ2-3|14|TRBV12-5|.
CASGPGYLTDTQYF
>TRBJ2-7|13|TRBV27|.
CASSPGLTYEQYF
>TRBJ2-2|14|TRBV6-5|.
CASSRTANTGELFF
>TRBJ1-3|15|TRBV7-9|TRBD1
CASSPRGTTGNTIYF
>TRBJ1-1|16|TRBV18|.
CASSPPVRNLDTEAFF
>TRBJ2-3|17|TRBV24-1|TRBD1
CATSDPGTGPNTDTQYF
>TRBJ1-3|17|TRBV29-1|.
CSVSLTPGQASGNTIYF